The rows below give T cell receptor beta chains drawn from one sample of a study of beta chain features in type 1 diabetes. Data came from immunoSEQ multiplex PCR; TCRdb stores just in-frame clones and leaves some out. The data contain 350,000 to 450,000 clones, more than 13% of them singletons. Sequenced input: naive CD4+ T cells from blood. The receptor set was obtained from a woman younger than 30 in good health. Both conserved end residues are part of each CDR3. Fields, in order: D gene, clone size, V gene, J gene, CDR3 DNA, CDR3 protein. D genes are given only for firm matches. Some rows mark clone size as missing; the rest say once, few, many or name a class of expanded clone.

d_gene: .; abundance: once; v_gene: TRBV11-1; j_gene: TRBJ2-7; CDR3nt: TGTGCCAGCAGCTCAGTAGCGGTACAGTACTTC; CDR3aa: CASSSVAVQYF
d_gene: TRBD2; abundance: .; v_gene: TRBV7-2; j_gene: TRBJ2-1; CDR3nt: TGTGCCAGCAGCCTAAGCGGGAGGGCCAGGGATGAGCAGTTCTTC; CDR3aa: CASSLSGRARDEQFF
d_gene: TRBD2; abundance: few; v_gene: TRBV19; j_gene: TRBJ2-3; CDR3nt: TGTGCCAGTAGTATTTCGGCTAGCGGGAGTTCAGGGGATACGCAGTATTTT; CDR3aa: CASSISASGSSGDTQYF
d_gene: TRBD1; abundance: few; v_gene: TRBV15; j_gene: TRBJ2-1; CDR3nt: TGTGCCACCAGCAGAGACCAAACAGGGGGCGAGCAGTTCTTC; CDR3aa: CATSRDQTGGEQFF
d_gene: .; abundance: .; v_gene: TRBV9; j_gene: TRBJ2-1; CDR3nt: TGTGCCAGCAGCGTAGGAACTAGCAGAAATGAGCAGTTCTTC; CDR3aa: CASSVGTSRNEQFF
d_gene: TRBD2; abundance: .; v_gene: TRBV19; j_gene: TRBJ2-7; CDR3nt: TGTGCCAGTAGTAGGGGAGGCTGGACTAGCGGAGGGAGTAACACCTACGAGCAGTACTTC; CDR3aa: CASSRGGWTSGGSNTYEQYF
d_gene: .; abundance: .; v_gene: TRBV15; j_gene: TRBJ2-5; CDR3nt: TGTGCCACCAGCAGAGATCTCGGCCAAGAGACCCAGTACTTC; CDR3aa: CATSRDLGQETQYF
d_gene: TRBD1; abundance: few; v_gene: TRBV5-4; j_gene: TRBJ1-1; CDR3nt: TGTGCCAGCAGCTTACAGGGGCGGACTGAAGCTTTCTTT; CDR3aa: CASSLQGRTEAFF
d_gene: .; abundance: once; v_gene: TRBV14; j_gene: TRBJ2-1; CDR3nt: TGTGCCAGCAGCCAAGAGCCAGGACACCCTACTAACAATGAGCAGTTCTTC; CDR3aa: CASSQEPGHPTNNEQFF
d_gene: .; abundance: .; v_gene: TRBV27; j_gene: TRBJ1-2; CDR3nt: TGTGCCAGCAGTTTCCTGGACAGCAACTATGGCTACACCTTC; CDR3aa: CASSFLDSNYGYTF
d_gene: .; abundance: .; v_gene: TRBV30; j_gene: TRBJ1-2; CDR3nt: TGTGCCTGGAGTCGCACAGGGTCCTATGGCTACACCTTC; CDR3aa: CAWSRTGSYGYTF
d_gene: .; abundance: few; v_gene: TRBV7-3; j_gene: TRBJ2-3; CDR3nt: TGTGCCAGCAGCGGGCGGGACGGAGCAAATACGCAGTATTTT; CDR3aa: CASSGRDGANTQYF
d_gene: .; abundance: .; v_gene: TRBV6-5; j_gene: TRBJ2-6; CDR3nt: TGTGCCAGCATCTACTCTGGGGCCAACGTCCTGACTTTC; CDR3aa: CASIYSGANVLTF
d_gene: .; abundance: few; v_gene: TRBV9; j_gene: TRBJ2-7; CDR3nt: TGTGCCAGCAGCCCAAGAGGGATGCTCTACGAGCAGTACTTC; CDR3aa: CASSPRGMLYEQYF
d_gene: .; abundance: few; v_gene: TRBV20-1; j_gene: TRBJ2-7; CDR3nt: TGCAGTGCTAGAGATCAGTACGAGCAGTACTTC; CDR3aa: CSARDQYEQYF
d_gene: .; abundance: .; v_gene: TRBV7-2; j_gene: TRBJ2-7; CDR3nt: TGTGCCAGCACCCCGCAGGGCCACTACGAGCAGTACTTC; CDR3aa: CASTPQGHYEQYF
d_gene: .; abundance: .; v_gene: TRBV6-6; j_gene: TRBJ2-7; CDR3nt: TGTGCCAGCTTCCTTGGGGCTGCTGGCCTGGGGGAGCAGTACTTC; CDR3aa: CASFLGAAGLGEQYF
d_gene: TRBD2; abundance: .; v_gene: TRBV6-6; j_gene: TRBJ2-5; CDR3nt: TGTGCCAGCAGTTACTCGACTGGACTAGTCCGAGAGACCCAGTACTTC; CDR3aa: CASSYSTGLVRETQYF
d_gene: .; abundance: few; v_gene: TRBV7-9; j_gene: TRBJ1-1; CDR3nt: TGTGCCAGCAGCTTACTGGCAGGGCCGAACACTGAAGCTTTCTTT; CDR3aa: CASSLLAGPNTEAFF
d_gene: TRBD1; abundance: .; v_gene: TRBV18; j_gene: TRBJ2-1; CDR3nt: TGTGCCAGCTCACCTCGAGCCGGGACAGGGGGTAATGAGCAGTTCTTC; CDR3aa: CASSPRAGTGGNEQFF
d_gene: .; abundance: .; v_gene: TRBV5-1; j_gene: TRBJ2-1; CDR3nt: TGCGCCAGCAGCTTGGCAGGGGTGGCCGGCTACAATGAGCAGTTCTTC; CDR3aa: CASSLAGVAGYNEQFF
d_gene: .; abundance: few; v_gene: TRBV30; j_gene: TRBJ2-1; CDR3nt: TGTGCCTGGGCTTCAGGGGCCTATGAGCAGTTCTTC; CDR3aa: CAWASGAYEQFF
d_gene: .; abundance: once; v_gene: TRBV15; j_gene: TRBJ2-3; CDR3nt: TGTGCCACCAGCAGAGATCGCGGGAGCACAGATACGCAGTATTTT; CDR3aa: CATSRDRGSTDTQYF
d_gene: .; abundance: .; v_gene: TRBV15; j_gene: TRBJ2-4; CDR3nt: TGTGCCACCAGCAGAGATCAGAGCGAGCGGGCCAAAAACATTCAGTACTTC; CDR3aa: CATSRDQSERAKNIQYF
d_gene: .; abundance: few; v_gene: TRBV2; j_gene: TRBJ2-3; CDR3nt: TGTGCCAGCAGTGAGGCGGGTGGGCAGTATTTT; CDR3aa: CASSEAGGQYF
d_gene: TRBD2; abundance: .; v_gene: TRBV11-1; j_gene: TRBJ2-1; CDR3nt: TGTGCCAGCAGCTTAGCGTCGGGGGAGGGCCCGTCGGATGAGCAGTTCTTC; CDR3aa: CASSLASGEGPSDEQFF
d_gene: .; abundance: .; v_gene: TRBV9; j_gene: TRBJ1-5; CDR3nt: TGTGCCAGCAGCCCCAGGGGCTCGAGCAATCAGCCCCAGCATTTT; CDR3aa: CASSPRGSSNQPQHF
d_gene: .; abundance: once; v_gene: TRBV9; j_gene: TRBJ1-4; CDR3nt: TGTGCCAGCAGTAGGGGAGGGGCAAGGGGAAAACTGTTTTTT; CDR3aa: CASSRGGARGKLFF
d_gene: TRBD1; abundance: .; v_gene: TRBV4-1; j_gene: TRBJ2-6; CDR3nt: TGCGCCAGCAGCCAAGCAGGGGGCTATAGCTCTGGGGCCAACGTCCTGACTTTC; CDR3aa: CASSQAGGYSSGANVLTF
d_gene: TRBD1; abundance: .; v_gene: TRBV7-3; j_gene: TRBJ2-1; CDR3nt: TGTGCCAGCAGCACGGGACAGGGGTGGAATGAGCAGTTCTTC; CDR3aa: CASSTGQGWNEQFF
d_gene: .; abundance: few; v_gene: TRBV2; j_gene: TRBJ2-4; CDR3nt: TGTGCCAGCAGTCGGTCCTTGGTCAACATTCAGTACTTC; CDR3aa: CASSRSLVNIQYF
d_gene: TRBD1; abundance: few; v_gene: TRBV29-1; j_gene: TRBJ2-5; CDR3nt: TGCAGCGTTTCGTTGGGGACAGGGAATGGCGAGACCCAGTACTTC; CDR3aa: CSVSLGTGNGETQYF
d_gene: .; abundance: .; v_gene: TRBV4-2; j_gene: TRBJ2-2; CDR3nt: TGTGCCAGCAGCCAAGGGAATGTCGTCGGGACGGGGGCCGGGGAGCTGTTTTTT; CDR3aa: CASSQGNVVGTGAGELFF
d_gene: TRBD2; abundance: .; v_gene: TRBV27; j_gene: TRBJ2-3; CDR3nt: TGTGCCAGCAGTTTAATATCCGGGAGGGCCCCTGCAGATACGCAGTATTTT; CDR3aa: CASSLISGRAPADTQYF
d_gene: .; abundance: few; v_gene: TRBV7-9; j_gene: TRBJ1-1; CDR3nt: TGTGCCAGCAGCTTACATCGCGGAACTGAAGCTTTCTTT; CDR3aa: CASSLHRGTEAFF
d_gene: .; abundance: many; v_gene: TRBV29-1; j_gene: TRBJ2-1; CDR3nt: TGCAGCGCCCGGGGGGCCAGGGAGCAGTTCTTC; CDR3aa: CSARGAREQFF
d_gene: .; abundance: .; v_gene: TRBV30; j_gene: TRBJ1-1; CDR3nt: TGTGCCTGGAGTGTATTAAGAGGCACTGAAGCTTTCTTT; CDR3aa: CAWSVLRGTEAFF
d_gene: .; abundance: .; v_gene: TRBV29-1; j_gene: TRBJ1-2; CDR3nt: TGCAGCGCCGACTCCCTGGGGGCAGGGCAGTCCTATGGCTACACCTTC; CDR3aa: CSADSLGAGQSYGYTF
d_gene: TRBD2; abundance: .; v_gene: TRBV7-7; j_gene: TRBJ2-2; CDR3nt: TGTGCCAGCAGCTCCCCACTCTTAGCGGGAGGACTCACCGGGGAGCTGTTTTTT; CDR3aa: CASSSPLLAGGLTGELFF
d_gene: TRBD2; abundance: few; v_gene: TRBV6-6; j_gene: TRBJ2-7; CDR3nt: TGTGCCAGCAGTCGACTAGCGGGAGGTGGGTACGAGCAGTACTTC; CDR3aa: CASSRLAGGGYEQYF
d_gene: .; abundance: few; v_gene: TRBV18; j_gene: TRBJ2-1; CDR3nt: TGTGCCAGCTCACCCCCCCAGTACAATGAGCAGTTCTTC; CDR3aa: CASSPPQYNEQFF
d_gene: TRBD2; abundance: .; v_gene: TRBV30; j_gene: TRBJ2-1; CDR3nt: TGTGCCTGGAGGGCTACGGGAGGTTTACGGGAGCAGTTCTTC; CDR3aa: CAWRATGGLREQFF
d_gene: .; abundance: .; v_gene: TRBV30; j_gene: TRBJ1-3; CDR3nt: TGTGCCTGGAGTACAACAGGGGGAAACACCATATATTTT; CDR3aa: CAWSTTGGNTIYF
d_gene: .; abundance: .; v_gene: TRBV28; j_gene: TRBJ2-6; CDR3nt: TGTGCCAGCAGGGTACAGGGAACTGGGGCCAACGTCCTGACTTTC; CDR3aa: CASRVQGTGANVLTF
d_gene: TRBD1; abundance: few; v_gene: TRBV30; j_gene: TRBJ1-4; CDR3nt: TGTGCCTGGAGTGTAACACCTTACTTGACAGGGAACGAAAAACTGTTTTTT; CDR3aa: CAWSVTPYLTGNEKLFF
d_gene: .; abundance: .; v_gene: TRBV30; j_gene: TRBJ1-1; CDR3nt: TGTGCCTGGAGGCCTGTTTTCGACCCACTAGGCACTGAAGCTTTCTTT; CDR3aa: CAWRPVFDPLGTEAFF
d_gene: .; abundance: few; v_gene: TRBV28; j_gene: TRBJ2-7; CDR3nt: TGTGCCAGCAGTGAGGGGGGCGGGAGCTCCGAGCAGTACTTC; CDR3aa: CASSEGGGSSEQYF